This T cell receptor (beta chain) was identified during a study of cytomegalovirus exposure and HLA in healthy donors. Comment on this clone: No antigen is known for it.

With 60 Vbeta and 13 Jbeta primers, the PCR was carried out. Generated by immunoSEQ multiplex PCR, the TCRdb table keeps only in-frame clones and is missing some. The sample has hundreds of thousands of clones, 65% to 85% seen once. Donors had nominal health at sampling but likely had unrecorded immune exposures. Regarding the study as a whole: V- and J-gene trimming in TCR beta was tied to a missense DCLRE1C variant by an analysis performed later.

CDR3 length: 16 residues. Trimming took 3 bases from V and 0 from J; bases not matched to a gene: 5. Germline values: CDR1 SGHRS, CDR2 YFSETQ. Sequenced: PBMCs. The sequence was collected from a man aged 25-45 years in good health and CMV-seronegative. The chain carries TRBV5-1 and TRBJ1-3, with 8 bases that match TRBD1. CDR3: CASSYRQGSSGNTIYF. The CDR3 bases are TGCGCCAGCAGCTATAGACAGGGGAGCTCTGGAAACACCATATATTTT.